The next 28 T cell receptor beta chains were all read from a single sample in a study of T cells expressing NK-cell markers. With the 5' RACE reads reprocessed, TCRdb shows one record per CDR3 protein and no DNA. This specimen shows 500,000 or so distinct CDR3 sequences; the ten leading clones hold less than 4.5%. The sample comprised blood T cells: a sorted CD56 or NKG2C T cell subset, CD4+ or CD8+ T cells, or bulk PBMC T cells (not recorded which). All receptors come from a man in his late teens or twenties in good health.

This sequence joins TRBV15 and TRBJ2-3; TCRdb outputs TRBD1, but without DNA this stays unchecked. The CDR3 covers 18 residues. The V gene's germline CDR1 is LNHNV and CDR2 YYDKDF (reference sequence). The CDR3 sequence is CATSRAGQKPLRTDTQYF.

J is TRBJ2-7 and V is TRBV28; the TRBD1 assignment by TCRdb is unverifiable without DNA. Germline-derived CDR1 and CDR2 are MDHEN and SYDVKM. This CDR3 is 13 amino acids long. CDR3 sequence: CASRSDRDHEQYF.

This chain joins TRBV5-1 and TRBJ2-3; there is no DNA to check the TCRdb D call of TRBD2. CDR1 is SGHRS and CDR2 is YFSETQ in the germline V gene. CDR3 length: 16 residues. CDR3 region: CASSISRDYFTDTQYF. Full variable domain (missing parts from reference TRBV5-1 and TRBJ2-3): KAGVTQTPRYLIKTRGQQVTLSCSPISGHRSVSWYQQTPGQGLQFLFEYFSETQRNKGNFPGRFSGRQFSNSRSEMNVSTLELGDSALYLCASSISRDYFTDTQYFGPGTRLTVL.

The CDR3 here is CSASRQGREYGYTF. The chain employs TRBV20-1 and TRBJ1-2. Germline V gene data show CDR1 as DFQATT and CDR2 as SNEGSKA (reference sequence). This CDR3 has 14 residues.

This chain joins TRBV10-3 and TRBJ2-6. Germline-derived CDR1 and CDR2 are ENHRY and SYGVKD. This CDR3 contains 16 residues. The CDR3 protein is CAISESGLSGANVLTF.

The rearrangement links TRBV7-2 to TRBJ1-5; the D gene TCRdb calls, TRBD1, cannot be checked with no DNA. CDR1 and CDR2 (germline): SGHTA, FQGNSA. CDR3 size: 15 residues. The CDR3 is CASSLVSTGDQPQHF. The full variable domain, rest sourced from reference TRBV7-2 and TRBJ1-5, is GAGVSQSPSNKVTEKGKDVELRCDPISGHTALYWYRQSLGQGLEFLIYFQGNSAPDKSGLPSDRFSAERTGGSVSTLTIQRTQQEDSAVYLCASSLVSTGDQPQHFGDGTRLSIL.

The chain recombines TRBV20-1 with TRBJ2-5; as DNA is missing, the TRBD1 call by TCRdb cannot be tested. This CDR3 has 17 residues. CDR1 and CDR2 (germline): DFQATT, SNEGSKA (reference sequence). This CDR3 is CSARLFNRAGTQETQYF.

The rearrangement uses TRBV5-1 and TRBJ2-4; TCRdb returns TRBD1, unconfirmable since there is no DNA. The V gene's germline CDR1 is SGHRS and CDR2 YFSETQ. The CDR3 runs to 17 residues. This CDR3 reads CASKGGQDFQPKNIQYF.

The chain links TRBV4-1 to TRBJ2-4; TCRdb's D gene call, TRBD2, goes unchecked for lack of DNA. The CDR3 length is 12 residues. Germline V gene sequence: CDR1 MGHRA, CDR2 YSYEKL. Here the CDR3 reads CASSQGGDIQYF.

The CDR3 sequence is CASSPGDSGYSSTDTQYF. The chain links TRBV11-2 to TRBJ2-3; TCRdb lists TRBD2, though no DNA is available to test this call. The CDR3 is made up of 18 amino acids. The germline CDR1 and CDR2 sequences are SGHAT and FQNNGV.

The gene calls are TRBV3-1 and TRBJ1-5. CDR1 LGHDT and CDR2 YNNKEL come from the germline V gene (reference sequence). The CDR3 sequence is 14 residues long. The CDR3 loop is CASSQQGLPQPQHF. The entire variable domain, with the rest obtained from reference TRBV3-1 and TRBJ1-5, is as follows: DTAVSQTPKYLVTQMGNDKSIKCEQNLGHDTMYWYKQDSKKFLKIMFSYNNKELIINETVPNRFSPKSPDKAHLNLHINSLELGDSAVYFCASSQQGLPQPQHFGDGTRLSIL.

The chain is built from TRBV20-1 and TRBJ2-3; TCRdb's D gene call, TRBD2, goes unchecked for lack of DNA. The CDR3 consists of 14 residues. Germline values: CDR1 DFQATT, CDR2 SNEGSKA (reference sequence). The CDR3 spells CSAAIAASTDTQYF.

This rearrangement joins TRBV20-1 to TRBJ1-5; TCRdb's assignment of TRBD1 cannot be checked, as there is no DNA. CDR1 DFQATT and CDR2 SNEGSKA come from the germline V gene (reference sequence). This CDR3 spans 16 amino acids. The CDR3 sequence: CSARSPQGGGNQPQHF.

The chain links TRBV6-1 to TRBJ1-1; TCRdb's D gene call, TRBD1, goes unchecked for lack of DNA. This CDR3 region has 16 residues. The germline V gene encodes CDR1 MNHNS and CDR2 SASEGT. The CDR3 loop is CASSERLDRANTEAFF.

This chain joins TRBV5-5 and TRBJ2-1; the D gene TCRdb calls, TRBD1, cannot be checked with no DNA. Germline values: CDR1 SGHKS, CDR2 YYEKEE (reference sequence). The CDR3 runs to 15 residues. The CDR3 loop is CASSFAQGQHNEQFF. The entire variable domain, with the rest obtained from reference TRBV5-5 and TRBJ2-1, is as follows: DAGVTQSPTHLIKTRGQQVTLRCSPISGHKSVSWYQQVLGQGPQFIFQYYEKEERGRGNFPDRFSARQFPNYSSELNVNALLLGDSALYLCASSFAQGQHNEQFFGPGTRLTVL.

Here the CDR3 reads CASSFDRANEQFF. V is TRBV7-9 and J is TRBJ2-1; TCRdb names TRBD1, which stays unverified in the absence of DNA. The CDR3 covers 13 residues. The germline CDR1 and CDR2 sequences are SEHNR and FQNEAQ (reference sequence).

The rearrangement joins TRBV12-3 or TRBV12-4 to TRBJ2-3; lacking DNA, the TRBD1 call made by TCRdb goes unchecked. The CDR3 spans 15 residues. CDR3 amino acids: CASSFVLGGADTQYF.

The chain employs TRBV5-1 and TRBJ2-6; absent DNA, TCRdb's TRBD1 call cannot be checked. The germline V gene has CDR1 SGHRS and CDR2 YFSETQ. This CDR3 region has 17 residues. This CDR3 is CASSLGTRVPGANVLTF.

The gene calls are TRBV19 and TRBJ2-5; TCRdb gives TRBD1 as the D gene, but with no DNA this cannot be confirmed. The CDR3 totals 12 residues. Germline CDR1 is LNHDA and CDR2 is SQIVND (reference sequence). CDR3 amino acids: CASSIAGETQYF.

The gene calls are TRBV4-2 and TRBJ2-6; with no DNA, the TCRdb D assignment of TRBD2 cannot be verified. From germline, CDR1 is LGHNA and CDR2 YNFKEQ. The CDR3 covers 15 residues. The CDR3 here is CASSRDFSGANVLTF.

The chain joins TRBV3-1 to TRBJ2-1; lacking DNA, the TRBD1 call made by TCRdb goes unchecked. Germline V CDR1 and CDR2: LGHDT, YNNKEL (reference sequence). The CDR3 is 16 amino acids. The chain's CDR3 is CASSQDRTGRYNEQFF.

The chain employs TRBV25-1 and TRBJ2-2; TCRdb outputs TRBD2, but without DNA this stays unchecked. The CDR3 is 16 amino acids. Germline CDR1 MGHDK, CDR2 SYGVNS. CDR3 loop: CASSEYLAGEAGELFF.

The chain has TRBV5-1 and TRBJ2-7; the TCRdb call, TRBD1, lacks DNA for checking. The CDR3 loop spans 14 amino acids. Germline V CDR1 and CDR2: SGHRS, YFSETQ. The CDR3 loop is CASSPRGSNYEQYF. The entire variable domain, with the rest obtained from reference TRBV5-1 and TRBJ2-7, is as follows: KAGVTQTPRYLIKTRGQQVTLSCSPISGHRSVSWYQQTPGQGLQFLFEYFSETQRNKGNFPGRFSGRQFSNSRSEMNVSTLELGDSALYLCASSPRGSNYEQYFGPGTRLTVT.

The chain is built from TRBV5-1 and TRBJ1-3. The CDR3 consists of 15 residues. The germline V gene encodes CDR1 SGHRS and CDR2 YFSETQ. CDR3 residues: CASSPGGGSGNTIYF. The full variable domain, with the rest looked up from reference TRBV5-1 and TRBJ1-3, is KAGVTQTPRYLIKTRGQQVTLSCSPISGHRSVSWYQQTPGQGLQFLFEYFSETQRNKGNFPGRFSGRQFSNSRSEMNVSTLELGDSALYLCASSPGGGSGNTIYFGEGSWLTVV.

The chain has TRBV5-1 and TRBJ2-1; the D gene TCRdb calls, TRBD2, cannot be checked with no DNA. The CDR3 has 13 amino acids. Germline V gene sequence: CDR1 SGHRS, CDR2 YFSETQ. CDR3 in amino acids: CASSPRITPEQFF.

V usage is TRBV6-2 or TRBV6-3 and J usage is TRBJ2-7; TCRdb reports TRBD2, a call that lacks DNA to check it against. The CDR3 is 14 residues long. Germline CDR1 and CDR2: MNHEY and SVGEGT. CDR3 in amino acids: CASTPLVNSYEQYF.

The V gene is TRBV20-1, the J gene TRBJ2-1; TCRdb's D gene call, TRBD1, goes unchecked for lack of DNA. The CDR3 loop spans 16 amino acids. The V gene's germline CDR1 is DFQATT and CDR2 SNEGSKA (reference sequence). Here the CDR3 reads CSGYALGTGSYNEQFF.

This sequence joins TRBV6-4 and TRBJ2-1; TCRdb's D call of TRBD1 is untestable without DNA. Germline loops: CDR1 MRHNA, CDR2 SNTAGT. This CDR3 is built from 15 residues. The CDR3 here is CASSDSSQGAGEQFF.